This T cell receptor beta chain appears in the sequencing data of a study of CXCR3-negative and CXCR3-positive naive CD8 T cells. UMI-tagged TRB cDNA libraries were built via 5' RACE. TCRdb re-called the 5' RACE reads and shows each CDR3 protein once, DNA omitted. Across over 20,000 distinct CDR3 sequences, the top ten clones capture less than 5% of the sample. Germline V gene data show CDR1 as MNHEY and CDR2 as SVGAGI. The CDR3 spans 16 residues. This TCR was sampled from a human donor in good health. Some clones in this sample may be carry-over from other donors' samples. The sequenced sample was naive CXCR3- CD8+ T cells from blood. Stated subset: CD45RO-CCR7+CD27+CD95- naive CD8+ T cells lacking CXCR3 (TNR3-). The chain joins TRBV6-5 to TRBJ1-5. CDR3 loop: CASSYSFSDLGQPQHF.